This T cell receptor (beta chain) emerged from a study of blood T cell repertoires in COVID-19. Across the whole study: Acute and convalescent COVID-19 specimens originated in the United States, Italy and Spain.

Original methodology: Nucleated cell counts were estimated from reference gene primer amplification. The repertoire was sequenced with immunoSEQ multiplex PCR; TCRdb's copy has only in-frame clones and lacks some. That table is the source of V, J and clone size, and D and trimming were worked out from the DNA. The data show under 250,000 clones, 85% seen once. Ages ranged from roughly 18 to 100 years, with residence in around 24 US areas. In germline, CDR1 is LGHNT, CDR2 FRNRAP. This CDR3 comprises 14 residues. Trimming shortened V by 6 bases and J by 9 bases, and 18 bases separated the two germline ends.

The rearrangement links TRBV12-5 to TRBJ2-1; D might be TRBD2 (6 bases). The source is a woman aged 45-65 years with acute COVID-19. Sequenced input: PBMCs or T cells enriched from blood (not recorded which). CDR3 DNA: TGTGCTAGTGGGATGGGACTCGAAGGCAGTGAGCAGTTCTTC. Its translation is CASGMGLEGSEQFF. Full variable domain (remainder filled in from reference TRBV12-5 and TRBJ2-1): DARVTQTPRHKVTEMGQEVTMRCQPILGHNTVFWYRQTMMQGLELLAYFRNRAPLDDSGMPKDRFSAEMPDATLATLKIQPSEPRDSAVYFCASGMGLEGSEQFFGPGTRLTVL.